The present TCR beta chain was sequenced within a study of T and B cells in COVID-19 patients. Study-level findings and limits: Patients with COVID-19 reportedly showed strongly skewed T cell receptor beta variable and joining gene usage.

This clonotype was observed a few times. The antigen remains undetermined. Multiplex PCR with BIOMED2 TRB-A/B primer pools amplified TRB rearrangements. Using its own MiXCR run on the multiplex PCR reads, TCRdb lists one record per CDR3 protein. Seen here are more than 10,000 distinct CDR3 sequences, around 34% observed once, and the top ten hold roughly 19%. Each TRB amplification used roughly 220-550 ng of genomic DNA from blood. The sequence was collected from a human donor with active COVID-19. The sample taken for sequencing was blood.

This chain's CDR3 is CASSTRQGIGEQYF. In nucleotides, the CDR3 is TGTGCCAGCAGCACGAGACAGGGGATAGGCGAGCAGTACTTC. The chain employs TRBV7-9 and TRBJ2-7, with TRBD1 matching over 8 bases. V trimming: 5 bases; J trimming: 6 bases; junction bases outside the gene matches: 9. The CDR3 loop spans 14 amino acids. Germline lookup yields CDR1 SEHNR and CDR2 FQNEAQ (reference sequence).